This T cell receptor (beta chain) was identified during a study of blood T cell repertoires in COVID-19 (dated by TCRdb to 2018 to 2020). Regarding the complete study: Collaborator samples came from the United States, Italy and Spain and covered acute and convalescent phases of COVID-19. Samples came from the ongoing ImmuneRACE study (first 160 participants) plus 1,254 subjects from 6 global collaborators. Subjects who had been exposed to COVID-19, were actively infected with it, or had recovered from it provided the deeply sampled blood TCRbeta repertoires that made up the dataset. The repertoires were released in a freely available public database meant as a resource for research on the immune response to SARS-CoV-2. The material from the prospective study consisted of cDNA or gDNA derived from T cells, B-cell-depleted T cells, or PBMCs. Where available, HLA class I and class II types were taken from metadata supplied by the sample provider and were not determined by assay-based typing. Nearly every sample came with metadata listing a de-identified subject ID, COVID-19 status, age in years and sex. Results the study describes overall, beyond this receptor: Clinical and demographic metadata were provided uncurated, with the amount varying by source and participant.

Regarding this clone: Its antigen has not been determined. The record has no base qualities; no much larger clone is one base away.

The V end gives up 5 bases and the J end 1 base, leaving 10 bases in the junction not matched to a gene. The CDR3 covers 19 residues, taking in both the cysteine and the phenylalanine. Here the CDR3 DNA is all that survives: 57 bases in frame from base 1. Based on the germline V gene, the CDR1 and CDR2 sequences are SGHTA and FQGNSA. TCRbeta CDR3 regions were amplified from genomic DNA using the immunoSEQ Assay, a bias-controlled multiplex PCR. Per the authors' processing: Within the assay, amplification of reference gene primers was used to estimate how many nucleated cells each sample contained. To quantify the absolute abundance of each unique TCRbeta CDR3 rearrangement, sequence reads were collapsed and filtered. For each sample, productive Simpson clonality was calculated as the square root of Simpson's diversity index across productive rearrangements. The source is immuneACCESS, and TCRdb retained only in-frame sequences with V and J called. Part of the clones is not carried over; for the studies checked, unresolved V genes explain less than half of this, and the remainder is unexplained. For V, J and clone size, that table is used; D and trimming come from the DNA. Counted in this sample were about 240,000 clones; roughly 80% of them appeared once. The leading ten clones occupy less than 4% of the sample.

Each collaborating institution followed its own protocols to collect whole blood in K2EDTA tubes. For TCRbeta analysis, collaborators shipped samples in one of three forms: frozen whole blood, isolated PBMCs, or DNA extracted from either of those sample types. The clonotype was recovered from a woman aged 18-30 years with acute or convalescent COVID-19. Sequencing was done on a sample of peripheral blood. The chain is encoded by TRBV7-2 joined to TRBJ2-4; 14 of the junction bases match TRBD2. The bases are TGTGCCAGCAGCGTTTGGGGGACTAGCGGGAGTGGGGCCAAAAACATTCAGTACTTC. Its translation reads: CASSVWGTSGSGAKNIQYF.